This T cell receptor (beta chain) was profiled in a study of cytotoxic CD8 clonotypes in ibrutinib-treated CLL. Study-level information: Recorded responses included around 24 partial and 2 complete; following median roughly 70 months, approximately 14 stayed remitted and roughly 12 progressed. Collecting the response samples happened after a median 12 months of treatment, with a range of 6 to 36. Overall study findings and caveats: Clonality was elevated at ibrutinib response and had returned toward baseline at progression. With treatment, public clonotypes, which were uncommon, either contracted or remained stable.

Points on this clone: The antigen is not known.

Produced via immunoSEQ multiplex PCR; TCRdb's table is partial and in-frame only. The sample records 200,000 or so clones, 70% being singletons. Material: PBMCs, obtained after 12 months of ibrutinib treatment. The sequence came from a human donor with chronic lymphocytic leukemia.

As DNA, the CDR3 is TGTGCCAGCAGCCTCAAACAGGGGGGGGCCTACGAGCAGTACTTC. The encoded protein is CASSLKQGGAYEQYF. The chain employs TRBV27 and TRBJ2-7; weak D call: TRBD1 (8 bases). Trimming removed 6 bases at V and 2 bases at J, with 17 bases between. The CDR3 totals 15 residues. The germline gives CDR1 MNHEY, CDR2 SMNVEV (reference sequence).